This T cell receptor beta chain is drawn from a study of CD8+ T cells in alopecia areata. The overall study: The investigators scored severity in treated patients by the percentage of affected scalp area.

Sample treatment: oral pan-JAK inhibitor, 5-10 mg twice daily. Sorted out of PBMCs were CD4+ T cells and CD8+ T cells. As for this clone: The antigen is unknown.

Germline CDR1 is MNHEY and CDR2 is SVGAGI. The CDR3 contains 14 residues. Trimming pared 6 bases from V and 0 bases from J, leaving 11 bases between. cDNA reverse transcribed from extracted RNA served as the sequencing template. Using immunoSEQ multiplex PCR, the repertoire was profiled, and TCRdb retains in-frame clones only, with some absent. The sample has about 220,000 clones; around 57% are singletons. Findings and caveats of the study: Among the top 100, expanded CD8+ clones, as well as scalp clonality, were significantly decreased by tofacitinib.

This specimen consisted of CD4+ T cells sorted from blood, obtained at week 4, from a patient treated with tofacitinib. The source is a human donor with alopecia areata. The chain combines TRBV6-5 with TRBJ1-2; no firm D call. The CDR3 loop reads CASSLSYSNYGYTF. CDR3 DNA sequence: TGTGCCAGCAGCCTCAGCTATTCTAACTATGGCTACACCTTC.